The subject of this entry is one TCR beta chain. Indicated time point: blood from clinic visit 5 months post-surgery; TSC patient then seizure free. Using immunoSEQ multiplex PCR, the repertoire was profiled, and TCRdb retains in-frame clones only, with some absent. The sample lists around 340,000 clones, roughly 92% occurring once. CDR1 and CDR2 from the germline V gene are SQVTM and ANQGSEA. The CDR3 spans 12 residues. Trimming took 7 bases from V and 8 from J, leaving 17 bases between them. These data originate in a study of brain T cells in children with intractable seizures. This specimen consisted of peripheral blood, obtained roughly 5 months after surgery. The rearrangement links TRBV29-1 to TRBJ1-2; perhaps TRBD1 as D (5 bases). The source is a boy in the first two years of life with tuberous sclerosis and intractable seizures. CDR3 sequence reads: CSASGTGVGYTF. Written as DNA, the CDR3 is TGCAGCGCTTCTGGGACGGGGGTAGGCTACACCTTC.